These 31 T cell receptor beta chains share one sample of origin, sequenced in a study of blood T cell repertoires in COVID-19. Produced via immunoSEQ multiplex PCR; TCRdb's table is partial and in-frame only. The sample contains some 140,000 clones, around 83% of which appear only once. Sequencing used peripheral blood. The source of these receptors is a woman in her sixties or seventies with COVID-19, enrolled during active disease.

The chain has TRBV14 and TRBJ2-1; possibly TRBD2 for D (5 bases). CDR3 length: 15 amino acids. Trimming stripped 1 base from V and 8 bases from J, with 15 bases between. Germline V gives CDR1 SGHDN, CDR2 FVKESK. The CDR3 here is CASSQGYGLSYEQFF. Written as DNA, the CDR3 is TGTGCCAGCAGCCAAGGGTATGGACTGAGCTATGAGCAGTTCTTC. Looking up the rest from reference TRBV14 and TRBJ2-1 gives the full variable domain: EAGVTQFPSHSVIEKGQTVTLRCDPISGHDNLYWYRRVMGKEIKFLLHFVKESKQDESGMPNNRFLAERTGGTYSTLKVQPAELEDSGVYFCASSQGYGLSYEQFFGPGTRLTVL.

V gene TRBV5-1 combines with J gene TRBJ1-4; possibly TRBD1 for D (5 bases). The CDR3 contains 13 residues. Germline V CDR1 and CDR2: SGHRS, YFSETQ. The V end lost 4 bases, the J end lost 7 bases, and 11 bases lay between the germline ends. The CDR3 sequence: CASSDRGGEKLFF. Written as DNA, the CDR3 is TGCGCCAGCAGCGACAGAGGCGGTGAAAAACTGTTTTTT. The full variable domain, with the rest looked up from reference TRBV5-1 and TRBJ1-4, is KAGVTQTPRYLIKTRGQQVTLSCSPISGHRSVSWYQQTPGQGLQFLFEYFSETQRNKGNFPGRFSGRQFSNSRSEMNVSTLELGDSALYLCASSDRGGEKLFFGSGTQLSVL.

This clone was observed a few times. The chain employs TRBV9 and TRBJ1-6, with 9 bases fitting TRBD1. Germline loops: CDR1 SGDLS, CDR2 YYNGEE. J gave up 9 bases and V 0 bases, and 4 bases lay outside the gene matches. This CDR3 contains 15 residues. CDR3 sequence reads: CASSVADRGGSPLHF. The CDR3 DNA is TGTGCCAGCAGCGTAGCGGACAGGGGTGGTTCACCCCTCCACTTT.

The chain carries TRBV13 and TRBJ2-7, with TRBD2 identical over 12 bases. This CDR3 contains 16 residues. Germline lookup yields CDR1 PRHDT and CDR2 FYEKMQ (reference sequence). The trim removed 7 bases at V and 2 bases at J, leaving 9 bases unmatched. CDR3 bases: TGTGCCAGCACCTCCGGACTAGCGGGACTCGCCTACGAGCAGTACTTC. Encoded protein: CASTSGLAGLAYEQYF. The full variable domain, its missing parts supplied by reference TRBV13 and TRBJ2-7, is AAGVIQSPRHLIKEKRETATLKCYPIPRHDTVYWYQQGPGQDPQFLISFYEKMQSDKGSIPDRFSAQQFSDYHSELNMSSLELGDSALYFCASTSGLAGLAYEQYFGPGTRLTVT.

The CDR3 protein is CSVEEGGGNQPQHF. The CDR3 DNA follows: TGCAGCGTTGAAGAGGGAGGTGGCAATCAGCCCCAGCATTTT. The V and J genes are TRBV29-1 and TRBJ1-5; D remains ambiguous. Trimming cost V 0 bases and J 2 bases, with 8 bases left between them. Germline loops: CDR1 SQVTM, CDR2 ANQGSEA. The length of the CDR3 is 14 residues.

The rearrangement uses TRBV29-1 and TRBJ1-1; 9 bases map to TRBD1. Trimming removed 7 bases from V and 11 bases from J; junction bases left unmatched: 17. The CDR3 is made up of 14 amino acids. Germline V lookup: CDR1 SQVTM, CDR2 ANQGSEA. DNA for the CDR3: TGCAGCGCGCCAGGGGACAGGGTGACCGCAGGGGCTTTCTTT. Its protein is CSAPGDRVTAGAFF.

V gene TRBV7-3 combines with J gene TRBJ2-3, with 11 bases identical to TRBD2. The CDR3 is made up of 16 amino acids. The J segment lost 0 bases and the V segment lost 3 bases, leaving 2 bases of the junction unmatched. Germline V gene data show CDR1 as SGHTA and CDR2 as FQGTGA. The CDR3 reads CASSFSSGRSTDTQYF. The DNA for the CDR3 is TGTGCCAGCAGCTTCTCTAGCGGGAGGAGCACAGATACGCAGTATTTT.

CDR3 loop: CASSQYRDNEQFF. CDR3 nucleotide sequence: TGTGCCAGCAGCCAATACAGGGACAATGAGCAGTTCTTC. The V gene is TRBV16, the J gene TRBJ2-1; perhaps TRBD1 as D (6 bases). The CDR3 length is 13 residues. Germline lookup yields CDR1 KGHSY and CDR2 FQNENV. The V and J ends lost 1 base and 5 bases respectively, with 6 bases between them.

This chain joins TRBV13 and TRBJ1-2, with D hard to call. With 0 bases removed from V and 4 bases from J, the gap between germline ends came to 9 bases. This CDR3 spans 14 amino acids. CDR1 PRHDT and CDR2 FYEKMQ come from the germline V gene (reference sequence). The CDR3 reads CASSLGGARYGYTF. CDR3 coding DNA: TGTGCCAGCAGCTTAGGGGGCGCGCGCTATGGCTACACCTTC.

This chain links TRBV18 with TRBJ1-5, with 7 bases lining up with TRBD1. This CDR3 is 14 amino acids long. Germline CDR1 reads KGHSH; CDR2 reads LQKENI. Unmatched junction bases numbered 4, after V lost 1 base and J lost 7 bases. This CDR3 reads CASSPRQGEQPQHF. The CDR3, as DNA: TGTGCCAGCTCACCACGCCAGGGGGAACAGCCCCAGCATTTT.

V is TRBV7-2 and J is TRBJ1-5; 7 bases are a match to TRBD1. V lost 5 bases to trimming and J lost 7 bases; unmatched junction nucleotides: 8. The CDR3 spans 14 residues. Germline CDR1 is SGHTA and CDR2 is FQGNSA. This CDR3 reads CASSLRQGTQPQHF. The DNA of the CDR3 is TGTGCCAGCAGCCTAAGACAGGGTACCCAGCCCCAGCATTTT.

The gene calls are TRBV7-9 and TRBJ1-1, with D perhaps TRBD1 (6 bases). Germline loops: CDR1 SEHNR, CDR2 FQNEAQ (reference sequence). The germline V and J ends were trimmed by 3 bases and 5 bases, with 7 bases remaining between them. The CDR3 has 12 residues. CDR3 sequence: CASSFDRTEAFF. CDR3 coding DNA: TGTGCCAGCAGCTTTGACAGGACTGAAGCTTTCTTT.

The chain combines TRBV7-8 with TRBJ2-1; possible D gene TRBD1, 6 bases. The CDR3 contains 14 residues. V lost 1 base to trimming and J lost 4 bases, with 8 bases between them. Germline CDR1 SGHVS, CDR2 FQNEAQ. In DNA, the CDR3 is TGTGCCAGCAGCTTAGGCCAGGGGTACAATGAGCAGTTCTTC. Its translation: CASSLGQGYNEQFF.

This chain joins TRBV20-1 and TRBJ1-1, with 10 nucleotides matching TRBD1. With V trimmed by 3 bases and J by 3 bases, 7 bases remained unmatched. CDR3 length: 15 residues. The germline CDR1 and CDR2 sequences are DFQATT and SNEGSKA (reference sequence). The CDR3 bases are TGCAGTGCTAGTTTGACAGGGGGCTCGTACACTGAAGCTTTCTTT. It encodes CSASLTGGSYTEAFF.

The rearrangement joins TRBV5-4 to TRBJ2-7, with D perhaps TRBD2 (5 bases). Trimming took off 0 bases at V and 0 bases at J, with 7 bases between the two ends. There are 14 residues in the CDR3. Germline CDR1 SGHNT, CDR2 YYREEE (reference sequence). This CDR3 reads CASSLGGSSYEQYF. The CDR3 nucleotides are TGTGCCAGCAGCTTGGGTGGGAGCTCCTACGAGCAGTACTTC.

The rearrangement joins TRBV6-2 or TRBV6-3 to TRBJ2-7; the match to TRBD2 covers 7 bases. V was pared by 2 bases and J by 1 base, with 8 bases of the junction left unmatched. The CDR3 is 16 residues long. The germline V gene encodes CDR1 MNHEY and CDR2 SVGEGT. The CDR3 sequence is CASSYESRAGSYEQYF. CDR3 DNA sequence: TGTGCCAGCAGTTACGAGAGTAGAGCGGGATCCTACGAGCAGTACTTC.

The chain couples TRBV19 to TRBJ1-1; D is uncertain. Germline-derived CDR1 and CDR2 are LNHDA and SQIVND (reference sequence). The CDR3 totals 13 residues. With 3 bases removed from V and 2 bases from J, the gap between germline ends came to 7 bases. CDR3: CASSMQVNTEAFF. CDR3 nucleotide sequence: TGTGCCAGTAGTATGCAGGTTAACACTGAAGCTTTCTTT.

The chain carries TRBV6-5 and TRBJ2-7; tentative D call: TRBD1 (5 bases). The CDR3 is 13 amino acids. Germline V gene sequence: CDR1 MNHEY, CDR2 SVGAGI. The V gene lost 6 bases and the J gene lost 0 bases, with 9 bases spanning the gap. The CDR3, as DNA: TGTGCCAGCAGACAGGCGTCCTCCTACGAGCAGTACGTC. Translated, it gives CASRQASSYEQYV.

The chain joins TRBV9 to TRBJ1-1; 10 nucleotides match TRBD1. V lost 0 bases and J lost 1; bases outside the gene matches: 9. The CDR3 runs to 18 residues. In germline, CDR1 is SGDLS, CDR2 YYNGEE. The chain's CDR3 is CASSVGETGGWGNTEAFF. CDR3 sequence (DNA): TGTGCCAGCAGCGTAGGAGAGACAGGGGGCTGGGGGAACACTGAAGCTTTCTTT.

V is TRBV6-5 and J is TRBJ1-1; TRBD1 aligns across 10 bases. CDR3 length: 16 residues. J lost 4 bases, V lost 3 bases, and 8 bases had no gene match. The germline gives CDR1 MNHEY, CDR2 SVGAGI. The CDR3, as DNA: TGTGCCAGCAGTTATCCGGGACAGGGGAAAATCACTGAAGCTTTCTTT. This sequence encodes CASSYPGQGKITEAFF.

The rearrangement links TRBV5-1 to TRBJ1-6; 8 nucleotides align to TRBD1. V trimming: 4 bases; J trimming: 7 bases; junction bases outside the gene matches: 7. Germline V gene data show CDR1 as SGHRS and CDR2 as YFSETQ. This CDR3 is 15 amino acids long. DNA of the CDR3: TGCGCCAGCAGCCTGTCCCGGGACAGGAATTCACCCCTCCACTTT. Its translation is CASSLSRDRNSPLHF.

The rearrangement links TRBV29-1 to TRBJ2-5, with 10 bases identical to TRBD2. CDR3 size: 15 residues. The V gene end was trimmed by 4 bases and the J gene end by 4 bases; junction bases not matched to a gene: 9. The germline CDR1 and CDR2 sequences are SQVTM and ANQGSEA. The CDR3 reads CSVGSSGGFLETQYF. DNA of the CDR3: TGCAGCGTTGGGTCTAGCGGGGGCTTCTTAGAGACCCAGTACTTC.

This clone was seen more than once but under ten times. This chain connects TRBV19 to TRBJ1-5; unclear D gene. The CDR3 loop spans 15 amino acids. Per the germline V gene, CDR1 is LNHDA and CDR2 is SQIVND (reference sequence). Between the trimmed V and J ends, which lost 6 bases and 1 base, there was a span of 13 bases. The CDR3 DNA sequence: TGTGCCAGTAGCCCGGGGTATAGGAGCAATCAGCCCCAGCATTTT. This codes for CASSPGYRSNQPQHF.

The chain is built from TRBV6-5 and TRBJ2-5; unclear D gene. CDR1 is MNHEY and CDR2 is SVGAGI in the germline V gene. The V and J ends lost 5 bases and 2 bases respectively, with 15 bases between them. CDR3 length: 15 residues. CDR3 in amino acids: CASSPQWRLQETQYF. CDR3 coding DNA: TGTGCCAGCAGTCCCCAATGGCGGTTACAAGAGACCCAGTACTTC.

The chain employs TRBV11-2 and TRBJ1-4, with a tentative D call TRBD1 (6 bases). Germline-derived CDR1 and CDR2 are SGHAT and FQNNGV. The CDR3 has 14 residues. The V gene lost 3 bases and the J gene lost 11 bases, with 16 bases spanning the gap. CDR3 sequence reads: CASSFPGTLVKLFF. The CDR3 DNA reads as TGTGCCAGCAGCTTTCCCGGGACACTAGTGAAACTGTTTTTT.

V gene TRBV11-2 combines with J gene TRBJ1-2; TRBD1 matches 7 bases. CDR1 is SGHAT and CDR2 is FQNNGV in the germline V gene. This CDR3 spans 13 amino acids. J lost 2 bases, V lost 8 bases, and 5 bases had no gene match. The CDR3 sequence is CASSPDRNYGYTF. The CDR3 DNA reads TGTGCCAGCTCCCCGGACAGGAACTATGGCTACACCTTC.

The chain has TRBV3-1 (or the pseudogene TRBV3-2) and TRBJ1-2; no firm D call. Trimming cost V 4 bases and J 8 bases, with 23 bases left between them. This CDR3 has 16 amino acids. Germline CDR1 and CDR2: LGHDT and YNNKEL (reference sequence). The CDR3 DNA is TGTGCCAGCAGCCCTGAACGTGAACCTACCCCCTGGGGCTACACCTTC. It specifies CASSPEREPTPWGYTF.

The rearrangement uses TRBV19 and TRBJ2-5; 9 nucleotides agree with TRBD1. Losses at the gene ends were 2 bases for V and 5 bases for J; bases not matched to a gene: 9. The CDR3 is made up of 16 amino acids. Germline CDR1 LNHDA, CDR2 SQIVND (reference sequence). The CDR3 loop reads CASSIIVTGGRETQYF. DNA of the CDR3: TGTGCCAGTAGTATAATCGTGACAGGGGGTCGGGAGACCCAGTACTTC.

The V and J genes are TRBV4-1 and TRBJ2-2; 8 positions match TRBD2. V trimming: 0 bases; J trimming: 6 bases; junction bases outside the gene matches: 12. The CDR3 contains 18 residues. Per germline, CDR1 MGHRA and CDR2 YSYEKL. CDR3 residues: CASSQDRNSGASSGELFF. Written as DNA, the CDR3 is TGCGCCAGCAGCCAAGATCGAAATAGCGGGGCCTCTTCCGGGGAGCTGTTTTTT.

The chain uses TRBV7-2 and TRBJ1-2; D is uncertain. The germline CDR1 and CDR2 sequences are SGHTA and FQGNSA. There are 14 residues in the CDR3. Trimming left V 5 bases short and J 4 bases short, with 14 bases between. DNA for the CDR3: TGTGCCAGCAGCAATGTGATAGGCGGCTATGGCTACACCTTC. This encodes CASSNVIGGYGYTF. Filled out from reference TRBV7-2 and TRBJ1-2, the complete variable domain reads GAGVSQSPSNKVTEKGKDVELRCDPISGHTALYWYRQSLGQGLEFLIYFQGNSAPDKSGLPSDRFSAERTGGSVSTLTIQRTQQEDSAVYLCASSNVIGGYGYTFGSGTRLTVV.

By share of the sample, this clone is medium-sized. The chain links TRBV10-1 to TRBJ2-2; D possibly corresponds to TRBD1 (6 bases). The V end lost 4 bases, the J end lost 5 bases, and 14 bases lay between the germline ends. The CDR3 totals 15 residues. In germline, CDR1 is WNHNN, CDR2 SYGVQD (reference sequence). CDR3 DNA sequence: TGCGCCAGCAGTGTAGTCACAGGGCGAACCGGGGAGCTGTTTTTT. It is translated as CASSVVTGRTGELFF.